The clone carrying this TCR beta chain was counted ten times or more. RNA transcripts yielded amplified TCR beta CDR3 regions. In the first-round RT-PCR of the TCR CDR3, the HTBI primer set was used. From the multiplex PCR reads, TCRdb called clonotypes with MiXCR, one entry per CDR3 protein. The sample records hundreds of thousands of distinct CDR3 sequences, approximately 14% being singletons. The CDR3 runs 15 residues. V was shortened by 3 bases and J by 2 bases, with 14 bases between the two germline ends. CDR1 and CDR2 (germline): PRHDT, FYEKMQ (reference sequence). This specimen comes from a study of T cells in Graves' hyperthyroidism and ophthalmopathy.

The V and J genes are TRBV13 and TRBJ2-7; tentative D call: TRBD2 (6 bases). The receptor comes from a young woman with Graves' hyperthyroidism. Sequenced material: blood. CDR3 DNA: TGTGCCAGCAGCTTCGGAGCGGAGGGACCCTACGAGCAGTACTTC. Translating gives CASSFGAEGPYEQYF. The entire variable domain, with the rest obtained from reference TRBV13 and TRBJ2-7, is as follows: AAGVIQSPRHLIKEKRETATLKCYPIPRHDTVYWYQQGPGQDPQFLISFYEKMQSDKGSIPDRFSAQQFSDYHSELNMSSLELGDSALYFCASSFGAEGPYEQYFGPGTRLTVT.